The subject of this entry is one T cell receptor beta chain. Its antigen remains unidentified. Sequencing used immunoSEQ multiplex PCR; TCRdb keeps in-frame clones, though not all of them. The sample holds approximately 620,000 clones, roughly 97% seen once. The sample belongs to a study of shared clonotypes between healthy human individuals. Study details: Per donor, CD8 memory used one plate, CD8 naive used two, CD4 memory used three and CD4 naive used three. Study outcomes and limitations: The study's rarefaction showed incomplete sorted-subset sequencing despite large depth. Relative to memory subsets, naive subsets generally showed larger estimated richness. Shared clonotypes across all four donors exceeded non-shared ones in generation probability.

The CDR3 is 16 residues long. After removal of 2 bases from V and 7 bases from J, the junction contained 8 bases not matched to a gene. Per the germline V gene, CDR1 is SEHNR and CDR2 is FQNEAQ (reference sequence). Specimen: naive CD4+ T cells sorted from blood. Subset specified: CD45RA+ positively selected. This chain links TRBV7-9 with TRBJ2-1; 10 bases line up with TRBD2. This sequence originates from a woman in her 30s in good health. The CDR3 DNA sequence: TGTGCCAGCAGCTTATCGGGAGCGGGAGGGGGGAATGAGCAGTTCTTC. As protein: CASSLSGAGGGNEQFF.